A selection of T cell receptor beta chains follows, all from one sample in a study of CD8 T cells in Susac syndrome. TCRdb processed the immunoSEQ multiplex PCR reads anew with MiXCR; each CDR3 protein has one entry. In the table there are approximately 200,000 distinct CDR3 sequences, about 90% of which are singletons. Input material: CD8+ T cells from PBMCs. These receptors were taken from a human donor with multiple sclerosis. Each CDR3 is given with its conserved first and last residue. The D gene is left open where the match is weak. Clone size is shown for a subset of rows, as once, few, many or a class of expanded clone.

size,V,J,D,DNA,CDR3
-,TRBV27,TRBJ1-5,-,TGTGCAACCGGCGGGGGCGGCCATCAGCCCCAGCATTTT,CATGGGGHQPQHF
-,TRBV12-5,TRBJ2-2,-,TGTGCTAGTGGTTTCTCGAACACCGGGGAGCTGTTTTTT,CASGFSNTGELFF
-,TRBV7-8,TRBJ2-5,-,TGTGCCAGCAGCTTGGGACGAAGTGGGGAGACCCAGTACTTC,CASSLGRSGETQYF
-,TRBV19,TRBJ1-5,-,TGTGCCAGTAGTATTTCATGGGGGATCACTAATCAGCCCCAGCTTTTT,CASSISWGITNQPQLF
-,TRBV20-1,TRBJ2-7,-,TGCAGTGCTAGAGAACTGGGGTGGGAGCAGTACTTC,CSARELGWEQYF
-,TRBV7-2,TRBJ2-7,-,TGTGCCAGCGGATGGGGTTACGAGCAGTACTTC,CASGWGYEQYF
-,TRBV27,TRBJ1-5,-,TGTGCCAGCAGTCCCGGGACCGTGGGTAATCAGCCCCAGCATTTT,CASSPGTVGNQPQHF
-,TRBV12-3/TRBV12-4,TRBJ1-2,TRBD1,TGTGCCAGCAGTCCGACAGGGGTGTACGGCTACACCTTC,CASSPTGVYGYTF
once,TRBV5-6,TRBJ1-1,TRBD1,TGTGCCAGCAGCTTTTTCCCCCTCGGACAGGGAGTAGCTTTCTTT,CASSFFPLGQGVAFF
-,TRBV16,TRBJ2-4,-,TGTGCCAGCAGCCAAGGGGGGACAGCCAAAAACATTCAGTACTTC,CASSQGGTAKNIQYF
-,TRBV13,TRBJ1-1,-,TGTGCCAGCACCAACTCACAGGGTCCGAACACTGAAGCTTTCTTT,CASTNSQGPNTEAFF
-,TRBV19,TRBJ2-3,TRBD2,TGTGCCAGTAGTTCCATATCTAGCGGGAGTCCCCCGACAGATACGCAGTATTTT,CASSSISSGSPPTDTQYF
-,TRBV11-2,TRBJ2-5,TRBD2,TGTGCCAGCAGCATCGGGACTAGCGGGGGGGGAGAGACCCAGTACTTC,CASSIGTSGGGETQYF
once,TRBV5-1,TRBJ2-7,TRBD2,TGCGCCAGCAGCTTGCTTAACAGCGGGGGACTCTACGAGCAGTACTTC,CASSLLNSGGLYEQYF
-,TRBV19,TRBJ1-2,-,TGTGCCAGCACGCGCGAGGGGAACTATGGCTACACCTTC,CASTREGNYGYTF
-,TRBV11-2,TRBJ2-7,-,TGTGCCAGCAGCTTCGGGCTCTACGAGCAGTACTTC,CASSFGLYEQYF
-,TRBV30,TRBJ2-7,TRBD1,TGTGCTAGGGACAGCGATACCTACGAGCAGTACTTC,CARDSDTYEQYF
once,TRBV24-1,TRBJ2-5,-,TGTGCCACCAGTGGACGGGCAGGGACACAAGAGACCCAGTACTTC,CATSGRAGTQETQYF
-,TRBV6-6,TRBJ2-7,TRBD2,TGTGCCAGCAGTCCTGGGGGAGGGGAGCAGTACTTC,CASSPGGGEQYF
few,TRBV5-1,TRBJ2-7,-,TGCGCCAGCAGCTTGCGGACGTCCTACGAGCAGTACTTC,CASSLRTSYEQYF
-,TRBV6-4,TRBJ2-3,-,TGTGCCAGCAGCGAATATCCGGGGGCAGGCACAGATACGCAGTATTTT,CASSEYPGAGTDTQYF
-,TRBV7-3,TRBJ2-1,TRBD2,TGTGCCAGCAGCTTAACCCTAGCGGGGTACAATGAGCAGTTCTTC,CASSLTLAGYNEQFF
-,TRBV7-9,TRBJ1-2,-,TGTGCCAGCAGCTCCCTGGCTTATGGCTACACCTTC,CASSSLAYGYTF
-,TRBV5-1,TRBJ2-1,-,TGCGCCAGCAGCTTGGTGGATGGGAATGAGCAGTTCTTC,CASSLVDGNEQFF
-,TRBV6-5,TRBJ1-2,TRBD1,TGTGCCAGCAACCCCGGGGACAGGGCTGACTATGGCTACACCTTC,CASNPGDRADYGYTF
-,TRBV27,TRBJ1-1,-,TGTGCCAGCAGTTCCCTCGTAGGGGGGGTGAACACTGAAGCTTTCTTT,CASSSLVGGVNTEAFF
-,TRBV10-3,TRBJ2-2,-,TGTGCCATCACCGGATCCGGACCGCTGAACACCGGGGAGCTGTTTTTT,CAITGSGPLNTGELFF
-,TRBV6-5,TRBJ2-7,TRBD1,TGTGCCAGCAGTTACGAATCAGGGGGCTACGAGCAGTACTTC,CASSYESGGYEQYF
-,TRBV25-1,TRBJ2-7,TRBD1,TGTGCCAGCAGCCCCTCAGGAACTCCATCCGGGACAGCCAGTTACGAGCAGTACTTC,CASSPSGTPSGTASYEQYF
-,TRBV2,TRBJ2-3,TRBD1,TGTGCCAGCAGTCGGAGAGGGGACAGGGGCACAGATACGCAGTATTTT,CASSRRGDRGTDTQYF
-,TRBV7-8,TRBJ1-1,TRBD1,TGTGCCAGCAGCGTTGGGTGGGGGCAGGGGGCAGAAGCTTTCTTT,CASSVGWGQGAEAFF
once,TRBV19,TRBJ1-6,-,TGTGCCAGTAGCACAGGTAGTTATAATTCACCCCTCCACTTT,CASSTGSYNSPLHF
once,TRBV27,TRBJ2-3,-,TGTGCCAGCAGTACCCACCTCGATACGCAGTATTTT,CASSTHLDTQYF
-,TRBV29-1,TRBJ2-3,-,TGCAGCGTTTTTTTCCCGGGTGGAGATACGCAGTATTTT,CSVFFPGGDTQYF
-,TRBV9,TRBJ1-2,-,TGTGCCAGCAGCCACCTTCAAGACGGGCTCTATGGCTACACCTTC,CASSHLQDGLYGYTF
-,TRBV5-4,TRBJ2-7,-,TGTGCCAGCAGCCCTCCTCGAGGGGAGGCATCCTACGAGCAGTACTTC,CASSPPRGEASYEQYF
-,TRBV7-3,TRBJ1-5,TRBD1,TGTGCCAGCAGCCCACATAGGTCGGGACAGGGTCATCTAAGGGATCAGCCCCAGCATTTT,CASSPHRSGQGHLRDQPQHF
-,TRBV7-9,TRBJ2-7,TRBD1,TGTGCCAGCAGCACCGCCTGGGACAGGAGTTCCTACGAGCAGTACTTC,CASSTAWDRSSYEQYF
-,TRBV7-3,TRBJ2-1,TRBD2,TGTGCCAGCAGCTTCGGACTAGCGGGGTCCAATGAGCAGTTCTTC,CASSFGLAGSNEQFF
once,TRBV29-1,TRBJ1-1,-,TGCAGCGTCCAAAAAAGAGAGAACACTGAAGCTTTCTTT,CSVQKRENTEAFF
-,TRBV3-1,TRBJ1-2,-,TGTGCCAGCAGGAGAGGGGATGGCTACACCTTC,CASRRGDGYTF
-,TRBV6-6,TRBJ1-2,-,TGTGCCAGCAGTTACTCGACTACAGGGAACGACTACACCTTC,CASSYSTTGNDYTF
-,TRBV11-2,TRBJ2-7,-,TGTGCCAGCAGTATGGGGGGCTCCTACGAGCAGTACTTC,CASSMGGSYEQYF
-,TRBV7-8,TRBJ2-3,TRBD2,TGTGCCAGCAGCTTAGTTACGATCCACCTTGGGAGCGGGAGGGCCGAGGATACGCAGTATTTT,CASSLVTIHLGSGRAEDTQYF
-,TRBV7-8,TRBJ1-2,-,TGTGCCAGCAGCTTGGGTTTGGGGCTTCAAGTTGACTCTACCTTC,CASSLGLGLQVDSTF
-,TRBV12-3/TRBV12-4,TRBJ2-7,TRBD2,TGTGCCAGCAGCCTTTTCGCGGCAGGTACTAGCGGGAGAGACTTGGCCCTCTTGGAGCAGTACTTC,CASSLFAAGTSGRDLALLEQYF
-,TRBV7-2,TRBJ2-2,-,TGTGCCAGCAGCTTATTAAACGGGGAGCTGTTTTTT,CASSLLNGELFF
-,TRBV6-2/TRBV6-3,TRBJ2-3,TRBD2,TGTGCCACGCTCGGACTAGCGGAGAGCACAGATACGCAGTATTTT,CATLGLAESTDTQYF
-,TRBV19,TRBJ1-2,TRBD1,TGTGCCAGTAGTATAGAGGGGGACAGGGCGAACTATGGCTACACCTTC,CASSIEGDRANYGYTF
-,TRBV5-4,TRBJ2-1,TRBD2,TGTGCCAGCAGCTTGTCGGGGCTCGAAACTGCGGGACTAGCGGGAGACGAGTTCTTC,CASSLSGLETAGLAGDEFF
-,TRBV6-5,TRBJ1-3,-,TGTGCCAGCAGTTACTCGGGTGCCTCTGGAAACACCATATATTTT,CASSYSGASGNTIYF
-,TRBV20-1,TRBJ2-3,TRBD2,TGCAGTGCTAGCCCGTATACTAGCGGGGGGGCGAGAGGGCCAGATACGCAGTATTTT,CSASPYTSGGARGPDTQYF